Described below is a single TCR beta chain sequence and its context. HTBI primers from iRepertoire and Arm-PCR of CDR3 regions yielded the TCR beta libraries. TCRdb reanalysed the multiplex PCR reads using MiXCR and keeps one entry per CDR3 protein. The top ten clones hold roughly 8.9% of a sample with roughly 560,000 distinct CDR3 sequences, around 12% of them seen once. CDR1 is DFQATT and CDR2 is SNEGSKA in the germline V gene (reference sequence). The CDR3 sequence is 11 residues long. With 6 bases removed from V and 4 bases from J, the gap between germline ends came to 8 bases. Time point here: newly diagnosed GD, antithyroid drugs for less than 3 months. Preparation of the TCR library used RNA extracted from PBMCs. These data belong to a study of regulatory T cells in long-lasting Graves disease. This sample was also put to use in a study of T cells in Graves' hyperthyroidism and ophthalmopathy. That study reports: The authors' 13 V-J model separated ophthalmopathy from stable hyperthyroidism.

This specimen consisted of peripheral blood mononuclear cells (PBMCs), obtained at new diagnosis, from a patient treated with antithyroid drugs. The chain links TRBV20-1 to TRBJ2-3; D not resolved. This TCR was sampled from a woman aged 30 to 39 with Graves disease. The CDR3 DNA reads TGCAGTGCAAGGATGCCAGATACGCAGTATTTT. Protein sequence: CSARMPDTQYF.